The rows below give T cell receptor beta chains drawn from one sample of a study of blood T cell repertoires in COVID-19. Produced via immunoSEQ multiplex PCR; TCRdb's table is partial and in-frame only. Here the sample spans about 69,000 clones, under 90% being singletons. The sequenced material came from peripheral blood. These TCRs come from a man aged 45-65 years with COVID-19, enrolled during active disease. The CDR3 runs from the conserved cysteine through the conserved F or W. D genes are given only for firm matches. Not all rows give a size; the values are once, few, many and, for expanded clones, a class.

CASTNQGGYTEAFF TGTGCCAGTACGAACCAGGGGGGTTACACTGAAGCTTTCTTT TRBJ1-1 TRBD1 TRBV19 .
CASRSYENSPLHF TGTGCCAGTAGGTCCTATGAGAATTCACCCCTCCACTTT TRBJ1-6 . TRBV19 .
CASRSAGTAYNEQFF TGTGCCAGCAGGTCAGCCGGGACAGCCTACAATGAGCAGTTCTTC TRBJ2-1 TRBD1 TRBV5-5 .
CASSIGRRDMETQYF TGTGCCAGTAGTATAGGTCGGAGGGATATGGAGACCCAGTACTTC TRBJ2-5 . TRBV19 once
CASSPRGGPLNTGELFF TGTGCCAGCAGCCCTAGGGGGGGGCCCCTGAACACCGGGGAGCTGTTTTTT TRBJ2-2 . TRBV11-3 .
CASTPGSGPMNTEAFF TGTGCCAGCACCCCTGGATCAGGGCCCATGAACACTGAAGCTTTCTTT TRBJ1-1 . TRBV4-2 .
CASSQDQGTLVSYEQYF TGCGCCAGCAGCCAAGATCAGGGGACACTAGTCTCCTACGAGCAGTACTTC TRBJ2-7 . TRBV4-1 .
CASSLVRGTYNEQFF TGTGCCAGCAGCTTAGTGCGGGGGACCTACAATGAGCAGTTCTTC TRBJ2-1 TRBD2 TRBV13 .
CSVEAPGQGTGGYTF TGCAGCGTTGAGGCGCCGGGCCAGGGGACGGGTGGCTACACCTTC TRBJ1-2 . TRBV29-1 .
CATSAGGRMNTEAFF TGCGCCACCTCGGCGGGAGGGAGGATGAACACTGAAGCTTTCTTT TRBJ1-1 . TRBV5-1 .
CASSSGGTGGQPQHF TGTGCCAGCAGCTCGGGAGGGACAGGGGGTCAGCCCCAGCATTTT TRBJ1-5 TRBD1 TRBV5-5 .
CASSVDVATTGELFF TGTGCCAGCAGCGTCGACGTAGCTACCACCGGGGAGCTGTTTTTT TRBJ2-2 . TRBV7-2 once
CASSPGQSYEQYF TGTGCCAGCAGTCCGGGACAGAGTTACGAGCAGTACTTC TRBJ2-7 TRBD1 TRBV27 .
CAYTDRGPCGWNQPQHF TGTGCCTATACAGACAGGGGGCCTTGTGGTTGGAATCAGCCCCAGCATTTT TRBJ1-5 TRBD1 TRBV30 .
CASSADQETQYF TGTGCCAGTTCTGCGGACCAAGAGACCCAGTACTTC TRBJ2-5 . TRBV19 .
CASSLARGAHTEAFF TGTGCCAGCAGCTTAGCCCGGGGGGCCCACACTGAAGCTTTCTTT TRBJ1-1 . TRBV7-9 .
CASGQGIQPQHF TGTGCCAGTGGGCAGGGGATCCAGCCCCAGCATTTT TRBJ1-5 . TRBV19 .
CASSQGWGSQETQYF TGTGCCAGCAGCCAAGGATGGGGCTCCCAAGAGACCCAGTACTTC TRBJ2-5 . TRBV3-1/TRBV3-2 .
CASSQTGSVDF TGTGCCAGCAGCCAGACAGGGTCCGTGGACTTC TRBJ2-7 TRBD1 TRBV3-1/TRBV3-2 .
CASSPSGGSYEQYF TGTGCCAGCAGTCCCTCCGGGGGCTCCTACGAGCAGTACTTC TRBJ2-7 . TRBV27 .
CASSEGPADNEQYF TGTGCCAGCAGTGAAGGCCCCGCGGACAACGAGCAGTACTTC TRBJ2-7 . TRBV2 .
CASSLTGQGDYGYTF TGTGCCAGCAGCTTAACGGGCCAGGGCGACTATGGCTACACCTTC TRBJ1-2 . TRBV7-3 few
CASGPDSRREAFF TGTGCCAGCGGACCGGACAGTCGACGAGAAGCTTTCTTT TRBJ1-1 . TRBV3-1/TRBV3-2 few
CASSDLTGTSYNEQFF TGTGCCAGCAGCGACTTGACCGGGACTTCCTACAATGAGCAGTTCTTC TRBJ2-1 . TRBV4-2 .